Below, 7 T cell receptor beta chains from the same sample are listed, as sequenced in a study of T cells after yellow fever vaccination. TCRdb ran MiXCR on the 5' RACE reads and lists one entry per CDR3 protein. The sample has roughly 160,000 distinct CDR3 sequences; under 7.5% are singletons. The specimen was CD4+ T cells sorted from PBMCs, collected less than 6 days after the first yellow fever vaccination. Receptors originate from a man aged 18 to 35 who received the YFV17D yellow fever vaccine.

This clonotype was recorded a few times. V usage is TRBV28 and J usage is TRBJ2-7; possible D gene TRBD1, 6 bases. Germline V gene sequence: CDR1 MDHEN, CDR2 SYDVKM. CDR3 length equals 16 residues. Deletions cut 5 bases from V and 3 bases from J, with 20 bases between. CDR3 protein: CASSPPARGYVYEQYF. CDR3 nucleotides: TGTGCCAGCAGTCCCCCTGCCAGGGGTTACGTCTACGAGCAGTACTTC.

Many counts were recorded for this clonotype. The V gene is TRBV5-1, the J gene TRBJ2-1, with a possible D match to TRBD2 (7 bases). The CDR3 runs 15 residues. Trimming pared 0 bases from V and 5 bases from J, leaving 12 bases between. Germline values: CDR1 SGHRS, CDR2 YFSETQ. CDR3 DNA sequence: TGCGCCAGCAGCTTGGGGCGGGGGCTAAACAATGAGCAGTTCTTC. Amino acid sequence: CASSLGRGLNNEQFF.

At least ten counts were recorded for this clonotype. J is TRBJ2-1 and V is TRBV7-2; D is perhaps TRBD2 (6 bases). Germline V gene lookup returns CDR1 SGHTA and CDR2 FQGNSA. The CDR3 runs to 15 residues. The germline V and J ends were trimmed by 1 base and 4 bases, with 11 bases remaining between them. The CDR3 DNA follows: TGTGCCAGCAGCTTAGAGGCGGGGAGGTACAATGAGCAGTTCTTC. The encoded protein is CASSLEAGRYNEQFF.

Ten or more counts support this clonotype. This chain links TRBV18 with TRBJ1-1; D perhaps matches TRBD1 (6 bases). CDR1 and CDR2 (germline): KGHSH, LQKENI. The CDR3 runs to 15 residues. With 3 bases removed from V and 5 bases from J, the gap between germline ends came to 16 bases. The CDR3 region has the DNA TGTGCCAGCTCACCTTCCGTGGGGGCCCGGACTGAAGCTTTCTTT. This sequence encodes CASSPSVGARTEAFF. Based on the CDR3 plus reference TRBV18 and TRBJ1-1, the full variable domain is NAGVMQNPRHLVRRRGQEARLRCSPMKGHSHVYWYRQLPEEGLKFMVYLQKENIIDESGMPKERFSAEFPKEGPSILRIQQVVRGDSAAYFCASSPSVGARTEAFFGQGTRLTVV.

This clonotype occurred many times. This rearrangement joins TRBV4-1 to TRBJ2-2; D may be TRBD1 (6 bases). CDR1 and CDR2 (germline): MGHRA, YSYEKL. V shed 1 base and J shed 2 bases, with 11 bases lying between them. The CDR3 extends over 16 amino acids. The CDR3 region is CASSQGPTGNTGELFF. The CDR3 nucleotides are TGCGCCAGCAGCCAAGGGCCGACAGGAAACACCGGGGAGCTGTTTTTT.

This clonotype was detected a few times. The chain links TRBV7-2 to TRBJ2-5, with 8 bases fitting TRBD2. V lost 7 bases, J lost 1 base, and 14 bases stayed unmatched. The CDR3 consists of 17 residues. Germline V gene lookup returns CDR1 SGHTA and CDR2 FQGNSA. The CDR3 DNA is TGTGCCAGCAATGGGGGAGCGGGCGGGGGGCCCCAAGAGACCCAGTACTTC. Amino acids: CASNGGAGGGPQETQYF.

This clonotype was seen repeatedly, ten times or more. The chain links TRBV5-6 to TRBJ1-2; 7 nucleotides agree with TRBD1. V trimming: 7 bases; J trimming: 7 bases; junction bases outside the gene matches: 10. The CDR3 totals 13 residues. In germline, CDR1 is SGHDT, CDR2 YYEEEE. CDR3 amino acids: CASLTGQVLGYTF. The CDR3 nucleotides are TGTGCCAGCCTAACCGGACAGGTGCTTGGCTACACCTTC. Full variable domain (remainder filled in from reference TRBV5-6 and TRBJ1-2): DAGVTQSPTHLIKTRGQQVTLRCSPKSGHDTVSWYQQALGQGPQFIFQYYEEEERQRGNFPDRFSGHQFPNYSSELNVNALLLGDSALYLCASLTGQVLGYTFGSGTRLTVV.